The sequence of this T cell receptor beta chain was determined in a study of blood T cell repertoires in COVID-19. Profiling relied on immunoSEQ multiplex PCR, and the TCRdb table lists in-frame clones only, not all of them. The sample comprises about 100,000 clones, 75% to 90% of which are singletons, and approximately 1.6% rests with the top ten. This clone has more than one count but fewer than ten. The sequenced material came from peripheral blood. The sequence was collected from a man aged 80 or over with acute or convalescent COVID-19.

For the CDR3, the DNA is TGTGCCAGCAGCTTAGCGGGCGGGAGTCGCGGCAATGAGCAGTTCTTC. Translated, it gives CASSLAGGSRGNEQFF. The gene calls are TRBV11-1 and TRBJ2-1; TRBD2 agrees at 7 bases. The CDR3 totals 16 residues. V dropped 0 bases and J dropped 6; count of bases not matched to a gene: 8. Per the germline V gene, CDR1 is SGHAT and CDR2 is FQDESV (reference sequence).